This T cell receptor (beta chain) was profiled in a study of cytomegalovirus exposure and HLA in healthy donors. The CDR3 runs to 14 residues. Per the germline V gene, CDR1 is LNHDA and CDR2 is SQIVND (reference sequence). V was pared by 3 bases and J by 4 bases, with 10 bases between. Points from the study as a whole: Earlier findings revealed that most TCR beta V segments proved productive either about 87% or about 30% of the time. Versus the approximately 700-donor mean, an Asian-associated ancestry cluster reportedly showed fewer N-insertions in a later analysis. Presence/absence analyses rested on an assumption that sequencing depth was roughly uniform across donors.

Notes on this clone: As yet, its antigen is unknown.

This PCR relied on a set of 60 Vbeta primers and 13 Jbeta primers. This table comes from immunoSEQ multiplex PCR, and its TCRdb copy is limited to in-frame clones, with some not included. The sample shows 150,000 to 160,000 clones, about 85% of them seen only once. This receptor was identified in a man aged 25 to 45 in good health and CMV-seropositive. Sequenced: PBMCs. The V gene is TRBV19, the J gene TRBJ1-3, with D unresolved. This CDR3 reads CASSIDFGGNTIYF. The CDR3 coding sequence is TGTGCCAGTAGTATCGACTTCGGGGGAAACACCATATATTTT.